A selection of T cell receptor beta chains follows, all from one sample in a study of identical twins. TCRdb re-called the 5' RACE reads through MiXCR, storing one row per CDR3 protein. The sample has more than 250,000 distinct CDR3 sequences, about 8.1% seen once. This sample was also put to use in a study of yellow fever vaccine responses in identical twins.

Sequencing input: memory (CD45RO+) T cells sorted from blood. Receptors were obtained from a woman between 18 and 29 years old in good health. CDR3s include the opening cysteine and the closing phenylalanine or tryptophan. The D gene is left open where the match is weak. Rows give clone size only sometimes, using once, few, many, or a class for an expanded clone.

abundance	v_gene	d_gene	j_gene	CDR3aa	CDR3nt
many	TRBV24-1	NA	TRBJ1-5	CATRGGANQPQHF	TGTGCCACCCGGGGGGGGGCGAATCAGCCCCAGCATTTT
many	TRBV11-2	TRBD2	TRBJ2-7	CASSSLRTSGYYEQYF	TGTGCCAGCAGCTCCCTACGGACTAGCGGCTACTACGAGCAGTACTTC
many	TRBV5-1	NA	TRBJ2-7	CASSFGRQASYEQYF	TGCGCCAGCAGCTTTGGCCGACAGGCCTCCTACGAGCAGTACTTC
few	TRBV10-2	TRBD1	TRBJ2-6	CASSSGTGGANVLTF	TGCGCCAGCAGTTCCGGGACAGGTGGGGCCAACGTCCTGACTTTC
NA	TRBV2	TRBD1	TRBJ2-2	CASRPQGAGGELFF	TGTGCCAGCAGACCCCAGGGGGCAGGCGGGGAGCTGTTTTTT
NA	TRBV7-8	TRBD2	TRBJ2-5	CASSHGTTRETQYF	TGTGCCAGCAGCCACGGGACTACGAGGGAGACCCAGTACTTC
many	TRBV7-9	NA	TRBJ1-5	CASSRINQPQHF	TGTGCCAGCAGCCGAATAAATCAGCCCCAGCATTTT
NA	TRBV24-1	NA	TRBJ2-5	CATNPGPETQYF	TGTGCCACCAATCCAGGGCCAGAGACCCAGTACTTC
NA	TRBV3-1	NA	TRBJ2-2	CASSNPSFVGTGELFF	TGTGCCAGCAGCAACCCTTCCTTCGTGGGAACCGGGGAGCTGTTTTTT
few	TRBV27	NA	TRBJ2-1	CASRGRGAYNEQFF	TGTGCCAGCAGGGGCCGGGGGGCATACAATGAGCAGTTCTTC
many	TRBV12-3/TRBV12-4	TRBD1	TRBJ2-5	CASSIGQGPSLYF	TGTGCCAGCAGTATCGGACAGGGCCCCTCCTTATACTTC
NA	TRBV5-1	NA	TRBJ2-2	CASSLVDNTGGLFF	TGCGCCAGCAGCTTGGTAGACAACACCGGGGGGCTGTTTTTT
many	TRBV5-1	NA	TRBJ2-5	CASSSTSETQYF	TGCGCCAGCAGCTCCACCTCAGAGACCCAGTACTTC
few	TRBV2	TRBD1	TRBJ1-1	CASSQQGAFKEAFF	TGTGCCAGCAGTCAACAGGGGGCTTTTAAGGAAGCTTTCTTT
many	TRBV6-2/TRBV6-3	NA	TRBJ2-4	CASRGTAAKNIQYF	TGTGCCAGCAGGGGGACTGCCGCCAAAAACATTCAGTACTTC
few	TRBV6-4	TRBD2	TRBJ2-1	CASSTTGLATNEQFF	TGTGCCAGCAGTACGACGGGACTAGCGACGAATGAGCAGTTCTTC
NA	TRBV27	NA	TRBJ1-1	CASSSRRGIGTTEAFF	TGTGCCAGCAGTTCCCGAAGGGGAATCGGGACCACTGAAGCTTTCTTT
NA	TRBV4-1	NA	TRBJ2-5	CASSQVGTVGRETQYF	TGCGCCAGCAGCCAAGTCGGCACGGTCGGTCGGGAGACCCAGTACTTC
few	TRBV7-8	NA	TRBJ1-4	CASSLAGSSNEKLFF	TGTGCCAGCAGCTTAGCGGGATCCTCTAATGAAAAACTGTTTTTT
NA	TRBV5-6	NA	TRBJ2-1	CASSPDTYRDPENNEQFF	TGTGCCAGCAGCCCCGACACTTACCGGGATCCGGAGAACAATGAGCAGTTCTTC
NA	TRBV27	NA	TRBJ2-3	CASRPGHYTDTQYF	TGTGCCAGCCGGCCGGGACATTACACAGATACGCAGTATTTT
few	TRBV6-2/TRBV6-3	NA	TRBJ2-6	CASSSPSSSGANVLTF	TGTGCCAGCAGTTCTCCGTCGAGCTCTGGGGCCAACGTCCTGACTTTC
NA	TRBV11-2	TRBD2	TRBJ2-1	CASSARLAADYNEQFF	TGTGCCAGCAGCGCCCGACTAGCGGCAGACTACAATGAGCAGTTCTTC
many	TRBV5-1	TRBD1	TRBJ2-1	CASSPDRLGNEQFF	TGCGCCAGCAGCCCGGACAGGTTAGGGAATGAGCAGTTCTTC
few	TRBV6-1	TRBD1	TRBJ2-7	CASSRQGLTYEQYF	TGTGCCAGCAGCCGACAGGGGTTAACCTACGAGCAGTACTTC
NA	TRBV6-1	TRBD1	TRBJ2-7	CASSQDRGGPYEQYF	TGTGCCAGCAGCCAGGACAGGGGTGGGCCCTACGAGCAGTACTTC
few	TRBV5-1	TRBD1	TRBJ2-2	CASRYQGAGELFF	TGCGCCAGCAGGTACCAGGGGGCCGGGGAGCTGTTTTTT
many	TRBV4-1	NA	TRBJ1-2	CASSQDGAGNYGYTF	TGCGCCAGCAGCCAAGATGGCGCCGGTAACTATGGCTACACCTTC
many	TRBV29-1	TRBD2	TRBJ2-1	CSLLKAGGPSNEQFF	TGCAGCCTCTTGAAAGCGGGAGGGCCCTCCAATGAGCAGTTCTTC
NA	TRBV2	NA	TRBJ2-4	CASSESGVGAKNIQYF	TGTGCCAGCAGTGAGTCGGGGGTTGGGGCCAAAAACATTCAGTACTTC
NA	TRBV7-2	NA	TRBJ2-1	CASSTLGDEQFF	TGTGCCAGCAGTACCCTGGGGGATGAGCAGTTCTTC
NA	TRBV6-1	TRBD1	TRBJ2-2	CASSRQGARTGELFF	TGTGCCAGCAGTAGACAGGGGGCGAGGACCGGGGAGCTGTTTTTT
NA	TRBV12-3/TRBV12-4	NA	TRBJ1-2	CASSFGRRSGYGYTF	TGTGCCAGCAGTTTTGGCCGTCGGTCAGGCTACGGCTACACCTTC
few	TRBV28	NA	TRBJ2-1	CASRGGSSSYNEQFF	TGTGCCTCCAGGGGGGGGTCCAGCTCCTACAATGAGCAGTTCTTC
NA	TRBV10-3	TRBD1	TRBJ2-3	CAISEPGQGLADTQYF	TGTGCCATCAGTGAGCCCGGACAGGGTTTAGCGGACACGCAGTATTTT
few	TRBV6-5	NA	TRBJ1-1	CASSSKGRVHTEAFF	TGTGCCAGCAGTTCCAAAGGAAGGGTTCACACTGAAGCTTTCTTT
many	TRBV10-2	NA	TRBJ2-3	CASSEGLPGRYTQYF	TGCGCCAGCAGTGAGGGACTGCCGGGGCGATATACGCAGTATTTT
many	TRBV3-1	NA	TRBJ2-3	CASSQGPARTDTQYF	TGTGCCAGCAGCCAAGGCCCCGCGAGGACAGATACGCAGTATTTT
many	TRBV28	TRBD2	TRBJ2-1	CATLGASGEQFF	TGTGCCACCCTTGGGGCTAGCGGTGAGCAGTTCTTC
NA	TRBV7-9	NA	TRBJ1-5	CASSLGDTGNQPQHF	TGTGCCAGCAGCCTAGGGGACACCGGAAATCAGCCCCAGCATTTT
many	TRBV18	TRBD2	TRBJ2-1	CASSPRTSGNNEQFF	TGTGCCAGCTCACCTCGGACTAGCGGTAACAATGAGCAGTTCTTC
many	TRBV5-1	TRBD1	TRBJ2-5	CASSEGGQKRETQYF	TGCGCCAGCAGCGAAGGGGGACAGAAGCGAGAGACCCAGTACTTC
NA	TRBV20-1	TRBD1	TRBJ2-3	CSAGTATDTQYF	TGCAGTGCTGGGACAGCCACAGATACGCAGTATTTT
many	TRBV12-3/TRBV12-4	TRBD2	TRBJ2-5	CATPGLLRETQYF	TGTGCCACCCCGGGACTACTTCGAGAGACCCAGTACTTC
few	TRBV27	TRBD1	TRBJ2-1	CASGGRDSSYNEQFF	TGTGCCAGCGGAGGCCGGGACAGCTCCTACAATGAGCAGTTCTTC
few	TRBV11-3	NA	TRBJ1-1	CASSLVQDVRAFF	TGTGCCAGCAGCTTAGTACAGGACGTGCGAGCTTTCTTT
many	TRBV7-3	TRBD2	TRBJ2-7	CASSFGLAGEQYF	TGTGCCAGCAGCTTCGGACTAGCGGGAGAGCAGTACTTC
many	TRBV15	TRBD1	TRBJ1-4	CATSRTGATNEKLFF	TGTGCCACCAGCAGGACAGGGGCGACTAATGAAAAACTGTTTTTT
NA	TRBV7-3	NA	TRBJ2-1	CASSLGGGSFRNEQFF	TGTGCCAGCAGCTTAGGGGGCGGGAGCTTTCGGAATGAGCAGTTCTTC
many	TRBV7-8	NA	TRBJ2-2	CASSGGPANTGELFF	TGTGCCAGCAGCGGGGGACCGGCGAACACCGGGGAGCTGTTTTTT